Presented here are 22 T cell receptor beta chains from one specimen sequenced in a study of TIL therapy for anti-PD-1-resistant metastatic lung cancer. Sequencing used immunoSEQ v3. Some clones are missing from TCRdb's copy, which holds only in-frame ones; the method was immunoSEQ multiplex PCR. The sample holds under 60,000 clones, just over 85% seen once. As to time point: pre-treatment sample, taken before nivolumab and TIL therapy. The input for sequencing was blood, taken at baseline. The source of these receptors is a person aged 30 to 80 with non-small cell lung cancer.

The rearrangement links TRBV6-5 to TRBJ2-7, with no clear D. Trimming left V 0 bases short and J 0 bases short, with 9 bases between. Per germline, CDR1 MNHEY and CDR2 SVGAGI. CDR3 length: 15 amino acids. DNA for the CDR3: TGTGCCAGCAGTTACTCGACCAGGTACTCCTACGAGCAGTACTTC. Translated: CASSYSTRYSYEQYF.

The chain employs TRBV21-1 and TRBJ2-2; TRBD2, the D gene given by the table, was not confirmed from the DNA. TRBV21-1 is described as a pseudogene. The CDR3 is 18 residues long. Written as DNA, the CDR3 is TGTGCCAGCAGCCACACGGAGCGGGAGACCCGGGCCACCGGGGAGCTGTTTTTT. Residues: CASSHTERETRATGELFF.

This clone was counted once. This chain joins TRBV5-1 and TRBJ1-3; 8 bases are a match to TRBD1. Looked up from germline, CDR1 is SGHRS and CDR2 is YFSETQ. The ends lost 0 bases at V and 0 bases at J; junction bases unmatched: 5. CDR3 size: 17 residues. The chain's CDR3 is CASSLVAGQVSGNTIYF. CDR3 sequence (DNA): TGCGCCAGCAGCTTGGTCGCGGGACAGGTCTCTGGAAACACCATATATTTT.

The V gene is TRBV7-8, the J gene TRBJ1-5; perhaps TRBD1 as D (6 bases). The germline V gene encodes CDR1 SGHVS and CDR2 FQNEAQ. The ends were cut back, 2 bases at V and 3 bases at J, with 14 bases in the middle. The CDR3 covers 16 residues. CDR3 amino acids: CASSLLGGRVNQPQHF. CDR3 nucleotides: TGTGCCAGCAGCTTATTGGGGGGGCGCGTCAATCAGCCCCAGCATTTT.

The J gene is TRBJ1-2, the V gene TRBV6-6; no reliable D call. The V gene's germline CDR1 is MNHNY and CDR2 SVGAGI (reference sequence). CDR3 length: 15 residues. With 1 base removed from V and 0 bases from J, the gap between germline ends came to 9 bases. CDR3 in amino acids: CASSYYGNANYGYTF. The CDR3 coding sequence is TGTGCCAGCAGTTACTATGGAAATGCTAACTATGGCTACACCTTC.

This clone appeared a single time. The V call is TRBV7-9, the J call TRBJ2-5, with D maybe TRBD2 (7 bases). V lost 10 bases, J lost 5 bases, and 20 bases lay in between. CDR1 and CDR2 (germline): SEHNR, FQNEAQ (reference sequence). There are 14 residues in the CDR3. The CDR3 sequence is CATRGREPGETQYF. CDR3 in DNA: TGTGCCACGCGGGGGCGGGAGCCGGGGGAGACCCAGTACTTC. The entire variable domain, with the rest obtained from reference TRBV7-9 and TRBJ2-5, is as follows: DTGVSQNPRHKITKRGQNVTFRCDPISEHNRLYWYRQTLGQGPEFLTYFQNEAQLEKSRLLSDRFSAERPKGSFSTLEIQRTEQGDSAMYLCATRGREPGETQYFGPGTRLLVL.

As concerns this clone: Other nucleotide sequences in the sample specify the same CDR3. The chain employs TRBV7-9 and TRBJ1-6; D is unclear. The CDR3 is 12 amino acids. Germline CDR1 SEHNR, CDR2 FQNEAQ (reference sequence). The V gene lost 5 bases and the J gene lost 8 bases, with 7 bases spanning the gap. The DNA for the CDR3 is TGTGCCAGCAGCCGCGGAGATTCACCCCTCCACTTT. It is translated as CASSRGDSPLHF.

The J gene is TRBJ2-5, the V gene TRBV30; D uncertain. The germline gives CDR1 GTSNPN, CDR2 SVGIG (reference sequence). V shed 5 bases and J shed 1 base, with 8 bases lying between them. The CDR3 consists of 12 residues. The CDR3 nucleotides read TGTGCCTGGTCAAGAGCCCAAGAGACCCAGTACTTC. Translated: CAWSRAQETQYF.

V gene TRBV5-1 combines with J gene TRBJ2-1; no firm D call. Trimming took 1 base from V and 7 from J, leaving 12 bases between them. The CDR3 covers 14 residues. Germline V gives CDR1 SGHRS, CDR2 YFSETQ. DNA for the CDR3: TGCGCCAGCAGCTTGTTACAGTCTCTAAATGAGCAGTTCTTC. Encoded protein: CASSLLQSLNEQFF.

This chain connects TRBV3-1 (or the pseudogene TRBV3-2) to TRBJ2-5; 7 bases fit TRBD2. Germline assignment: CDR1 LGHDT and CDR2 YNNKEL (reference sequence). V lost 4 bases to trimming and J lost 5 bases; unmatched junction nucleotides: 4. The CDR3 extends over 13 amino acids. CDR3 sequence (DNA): TGTGCCAGCAGCCCAGCGGGGATTGAGACCCAGTACTTC. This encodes CASSPAGIETQYF.

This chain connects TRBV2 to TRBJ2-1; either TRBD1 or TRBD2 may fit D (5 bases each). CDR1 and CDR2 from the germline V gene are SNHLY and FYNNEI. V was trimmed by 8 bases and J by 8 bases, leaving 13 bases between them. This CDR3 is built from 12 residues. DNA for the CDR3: TGTGCCAGCCTCGGGGACCCAGATGAGCAGTTCTTC. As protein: CASLGDPDEQFF.

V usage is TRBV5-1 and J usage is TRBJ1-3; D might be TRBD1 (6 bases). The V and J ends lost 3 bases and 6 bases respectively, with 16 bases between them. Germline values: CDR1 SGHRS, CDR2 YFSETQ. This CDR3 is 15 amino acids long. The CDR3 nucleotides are TGCGCCAGCAGCTCGACCGCGGAGGGGGAAAACACCATATATTTT. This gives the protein CASSSTAEGENTIYF.

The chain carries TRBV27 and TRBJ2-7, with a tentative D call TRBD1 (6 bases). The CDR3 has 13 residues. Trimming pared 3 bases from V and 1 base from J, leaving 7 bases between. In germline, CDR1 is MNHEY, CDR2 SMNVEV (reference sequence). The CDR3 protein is CASSFTGSYEQYF. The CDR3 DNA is TGTGCCAGCAGTTTCACAGGGTCCTACGAGCAGTACTTC.

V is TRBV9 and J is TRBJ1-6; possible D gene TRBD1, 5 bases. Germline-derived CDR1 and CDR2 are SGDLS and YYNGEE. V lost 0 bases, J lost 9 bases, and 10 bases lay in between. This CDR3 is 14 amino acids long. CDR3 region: CASSVGGSGSPLHF. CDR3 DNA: TGTGCCAGCAGCGTAGGGGGGAGTGGTTCACCCCTCCACTTT.

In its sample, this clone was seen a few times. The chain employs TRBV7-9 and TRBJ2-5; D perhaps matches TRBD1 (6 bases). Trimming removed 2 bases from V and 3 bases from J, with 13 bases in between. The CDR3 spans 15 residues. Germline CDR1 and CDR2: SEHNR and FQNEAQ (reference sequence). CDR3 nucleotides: TGTGCCAGCAGCTTAAGTGCCCGGACAGAAGAGACCCAGTACTTC. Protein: CASSLSARTEETQYF.

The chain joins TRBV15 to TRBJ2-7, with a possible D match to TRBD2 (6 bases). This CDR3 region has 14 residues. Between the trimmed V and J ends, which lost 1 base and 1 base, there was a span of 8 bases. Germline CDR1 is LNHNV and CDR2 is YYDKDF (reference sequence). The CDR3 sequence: CATSRGGDSYEQYF. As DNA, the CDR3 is TGTGCCACCAGCAGAGGCGGGGATTCCTACGAGCAGTACTTC.

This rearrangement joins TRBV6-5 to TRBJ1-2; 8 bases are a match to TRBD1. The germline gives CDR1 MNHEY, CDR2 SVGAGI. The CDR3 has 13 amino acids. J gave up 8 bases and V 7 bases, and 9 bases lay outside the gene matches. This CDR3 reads CASIGQGVRGYTF. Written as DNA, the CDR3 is TGTGCCAGCATCGGACAGGGAGTGCGCGGCTACACCTTC.

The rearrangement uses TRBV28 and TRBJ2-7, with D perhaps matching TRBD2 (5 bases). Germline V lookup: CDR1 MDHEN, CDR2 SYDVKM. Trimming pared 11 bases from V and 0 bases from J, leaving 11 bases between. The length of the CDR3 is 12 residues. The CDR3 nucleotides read TGTGCCTCCAGAGGGAGCTCCTACGAGCAGTACTTC. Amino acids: CASRGSSYEQYF.

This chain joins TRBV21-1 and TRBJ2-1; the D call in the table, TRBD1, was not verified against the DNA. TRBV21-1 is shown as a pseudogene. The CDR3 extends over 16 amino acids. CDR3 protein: CASSKGHQGANNEQFF. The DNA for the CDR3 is TGTGCCAGCAGCAAGGGTCATCAGGGGGCGAACAATGAGCAGTTCTTC.

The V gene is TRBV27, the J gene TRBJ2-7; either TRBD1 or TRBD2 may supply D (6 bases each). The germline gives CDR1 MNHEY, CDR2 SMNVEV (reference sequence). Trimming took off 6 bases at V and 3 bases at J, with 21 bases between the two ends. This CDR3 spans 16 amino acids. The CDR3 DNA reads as TGTGCCAGCAGGGGGGCTAGCGACCCAGACAACTACGAGCAGTACTTC. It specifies CASRGASDPDNYEQYF.

CDR3: CASSQGGALSEQYF. The CDR3 DNA sequence: TGTGCCAGCAGCCAAGGAGGGGCTCTCAGCGAGCAGTACTTC. The chain couples TRBV14 to TRBJ2-7, with D tentatively TRBD1 or TRBD2 (5 bases each). The CDR3 is 14 residues long. Per germline, CDR1 SGHDN and CDR2 FVKESK. V was trimmed by 1 base and J by 6 bases, leaving 13 bases between them.

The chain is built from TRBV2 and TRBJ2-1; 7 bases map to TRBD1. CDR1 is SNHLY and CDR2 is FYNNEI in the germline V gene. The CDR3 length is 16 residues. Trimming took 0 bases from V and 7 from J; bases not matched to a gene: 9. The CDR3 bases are TGTGCCAGCAGTGAAGCCTGGACAGGAACTGGGAATGAGCAGTTCTTC. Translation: CASSEAWTGTGNEQFF. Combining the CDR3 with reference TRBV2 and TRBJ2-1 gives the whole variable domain EPEVTQTPSHQVTQMGQEVILRCVPISNHLYFYWYRQILGQKVEFLVSFYNNEISEKSEIFDDQFSVERPDGSNFTLKIRSTKLEDSAMYFCASSEAWTGTGNEQFFGPGTRLTVL.